This is a list of T cell receptor beta chains from one sample in a study of cytomegalovirus exposure and HLA in healthy donors. Assay: immunoSEQ multiplex PCR; the TCRdb copy retains only in-frame clones and omits some. The sample lists a few hundred thousand clones, about 87% occurring once. The sample was PBMCs. The receptors were gathered from a woman aged 18-29 years in good health and CMV-seronegative. The CDR3 runs from the conserved cysteine through the conserved F or W. A D gene is named only where the DNA matches it firmly. Some rows mark clone size as missing; the rest say once, few, many or name a class of expanded clone.

few,TRBJ1-1,TRBV5-1,-,TGCGCCAGCAGCTTACAGGGAGTATTAAACACTGAAGCTTTCTTT,CASSLQGVLNTEAFF
-,TRBJ2-5,TRBV5-5,-,TGTGCCAGCCAACCGAGACTAGATAAAGAGACCCAGTACTTC,CASQPRLDKETQYF
-,TRBJ1-1,TRBV10-1,TRBD1,TGCGCCGGCACGCCGGGACAGGGAAGCGACACTGAAGCTTTCTTT,CAGTPGQGSDTEAFF
-,TRBJ2-4,TRBV7-6,-,TGTGCCAGCAGCTGGTCCTCCGGGACACCAAACATTCAGTACTTC,CASSWSSGTPNIQYF
-,TRBJ2-1,TRBV30,TRBD1,TGTGCCTGGACGACAGGGGACTCCTACAATGAGCAGTTCTTC,CAWTTGDSYNEQFF
-,TRBJ1-5,TRBV6-6,-,TGTGCCAGCAGAAGCGACAGACCTTATCAGCCCCAGCATTTT,CASRSDRPYQPQHF
-,TRBJ2-6,TRBV5-1,TRBD1,TGCGCCAGCAGCCCCACAGGGGGACCTGGGGCCAACGTCCTGACTTTC,CASSPTGGPGANVLTF
-,TRBJ1-2,TRBV29-1,TRBD1,TGCAGCGTTGGGGCTTACAGGGGAGGCAGTGGCTACACCTTC,CSVGAYRGGSGYTF
few,TRBJ1-1,TRBV4-1,-,TGCGCCAGCAGCCAAGCGGGGACTGAAGCTTTCTTT,CASSQAGTEAFF
-,TRBJ2-5,TRBV19,-,TGTGCCAGTAGTCCCCCGGCGGGCAGTTGGGAGACCCAGTACTTC,CASSPPAGSWETQYF
-,TRBJ2-3,TRBV9,-,TGTGCCAGCAGCGTAGATAGGGGACACATTTCTAGCACAGATACGCAGTATTTT,CASSVDRGHISSTDTQYF
-,TRBJ2-5,TRBV4-2,-,TGTGCCAGCAGCCCGGGACTCCCAGAAGAGACCCAGTACTTC,CASSPGLPEETQYF
-,TRBJ2-2,TRBV6-5,-,TGTGCCAGCAGTTACACGACCGGAAGGGGAACCGGGGAGCTGTTTTTT,CASSYTTGRGTGELFF
-,TRBJ1-6,TRBV5-6,-,TGTGCCAGCAGCTTGGTTTATGCGGGGGTGGATTCACCCCTCCACTTT,CASSLVYAGVDSPLHF
-,TRBJ1-1,TRBV7-2,-,TGTGCCAGCAGCTCACGGTCCCTCGGAGTGGGCACTGAAGCTTTCTTT,CASSSRSLGVGTEAFF
few,TRBJ1-2,TRBV2,-,TGTGCCAGCAAGGAAAGAGGGAGTGGCTACACCTTC,CASKERGSGYTF
-,TRBJ1-4,TRBV4-1,TRBD1,TGCGCCAGCAGCCTCGAGACCGGGACAGGGTTTCCGACTAATGAAAAACTGTTTTTT,CASSLETGTGFPTNEKLFF
-,TRBJ2-3,TRBV11-3,TRBD2,TGTGCCAGCAGCTTACTCAGCGGGGGGGCAGATACGCAGTATTTT,CASSLLSGGADTQYF
-,TRBJ1-1,TRBV5-1,-,TGCGCCAGCAGCTTGTCCGAGACAGGCTTGAACACTGAAGCTTTCTTT,CASSLSETGLNTEAFF
-,TRBJ1-1,TRBV15,-,TGTGCCACCAGCAGAGGGGCTGGGCCGCAGGGGATAAACTCTGAAGCTTTCTTT,CATSRGAGPQGINSEAFF
-,TRBJ1-2,TRBV19,TRBD1,TGTGCCAGTAGTATCGCAGGGGGGAGCTATGGCTACACCTTC,CASSIAGGSYGYTF
-,TRBJ1-2,TRBV28,-,TGTGCCAGCAGTTTAAACCCAGAACGAGGATTTAACTATGGCTACACCTTC,CASSLNPERGFNYGYTF
-,TRBJ1-6,TRBV5-6,TRBD1,TGTGCCAGCAGCTTGACAGGGGGCGGTTCACCCCTCCACTTT,CASSLTGGGSPLHF
-,TRBJ2-1,TRBV13,TRBD1,TGTGCCAGCAGAGAGGGGGCCCAGGAGGTCAATGAGCAGTTCTTC,CASREGAQEVNEQFF
-,TRBJ2-7,TRBV7-9,TRBD2,TGTGCCAGCTCCCTCTTCGCGGGGGGATCCTACGAGCAGTACTTC,CASSLFAGGSYEQYF
-,TRBJ2-7,TRBV10-1,TRBD1,TGCGCCAGCAGCCAAGGGGGGACAGGGCAGAGCGAGCAGTACTTC,CASSQGGTGQSEQYF
-,TRBJ1-1,TRBV6-1,TRBD1,TGTGCCAGCAGAGACAGGGAATCGACTGAAGCTTTCTTT,CASRDRESTEAFF
-,TRBJ1-6,TRBV7-6,-,TGTGCCAGCAGCAAGACCGGGGGACTGAATTCACCCCTCCACTTT,CASSKTGGLNSPLHF
once,TRBJ2-1,TRBV5-1,-,TGCGCCAGCAGCTTGGCGGGACCGGGGGGCAGTTACAATGAGCAGTTCTTC,CASSLAGPGGSYNEQFF
-,TRBJ1-2,TRBV6-1,TRBD1,TGTGCCAGCAGTTCAACAGGGGTGAGGTATGGCTACACCTTC,CASSSTGVRYGYTF
-,TRBJ2-7,TRBV11-2,TRBD2,TGTGCCAGCAGCTTAGCGGGGGGTCTTTCCTACGAGCAGTACTTC,CASSLAGGLSYEQYF
-,TRBJ2-7,TRBV10-3,-,TGTGCCATCAGTGACGTCAGTACCTACGAGCAGTACTTC,CAISDVSTYEQYF
-,TRBJ2-3,TRBV5-4,-,TGTGCCAGCAGCACCCCTCACGGGGATACGCAGTATTTT,CASSTPHGDTQYF
-,TRBJ2-3,TRBV2,-,TGTGCCAGCAGTGAGACTCGGGGGGCCGTCGATACGCAGTATTTT,CASSETRGAVDTQYF
once,TRBJ2-1,TRBV15,TRBD2,TGTGCCACCAGCAGAGAGAGGAGCGGGGGGTCGGATGAGCAGTTCTTC,CATSRERSGGSDEQFF
-,TRBJ1-5,TRBV19,-,TGTGCCAGTAGTGGAGGACAGCTAAGATATAGCAATCAGCCCCAGCATTTT,CASSGGQLRYSNQPQHF
-,TRBJ2-3,TRBV5-1,-,TGCGCCAGCAGCCTCTTTAGTTCAGATACGCAGTATTTT,CASSLFSSDTQYF
-,TRBJ2-1,TRBV5-1,TRBD1,TGCGCCAGCAGCCCGTTGGGGGACAGCTCCTACAATGAGCAGTTCTTC,CASSPLGDSSYNEQFF
-,TRBJ2-7,TRBV19,-,TGTGCCAGTGCGGTAGCCTTCCCCTACGAGCAGTACTTC,CASAVAFPYEQYF
-,TRBJ2-7,TRBV9,TRBD2,TGTGCCAGCAGCGTTGACGGGGGGTCCTACGAGCAGTACTTC,CASSVDGGSYEQYF
-,TRBJ2-1,TRBV10-3,-,TGTGCCATCAGTGAGTCGGGGGGCTCCTACAATGAGCAGTTCTTC,CAISESGGSYNEQFF